This passage covers 12 T cell receptor beta chains from one sample sequenced in a study of T cell responses to AZD1222 COVID-19 vaccine. Repertoires were generated with immunoSEQ multiplex PCR, while TCRdb's copy carries only in-frame clones and drops some. Found here are about 100,000 clones, 87% of them singletons; the top ten hold over 3%. Sequences were derived from peripheral blood, sampled on day 0 of AZD1222 vaccination. The receptor set was obtained from an adult in good health.

V usage is TRBV7-3 and J usage is TRBJ2-3; 9 nucleotides agree with TRBD2. CDR1 SGHTA and CDR2 FQGTGA come from the germline V gene. This CDR3 is built from 16 residues. V lost 5 bases and J lost 2; bases outside the gene matches: 8. The CDR3 DNA reads as TGTGCCAGCAGCCAAGGGCAGCGGGGGGTCACAGATACGCAGTATTTT. Translation gives CASSQGQRGVTDTQYF.

The chain recombines TRBV28 with TRBJ1-5; 8 nucleotides agree with TRBD1. Germline V gene data show CDR1 as MDHEN and CDR2 as SYDVKM. The CDR3 covers 14 residues. J gave up 6 bases and V 4 bases, and 5 bases lay outside the gene matches. Here the CDR3 DNA reads TGTGCCAGCAGTTCGAACAGGGGGTTTCAGCCCCAGCATTTT. It yields the protein CASSSNRGFQPQHF. Full variable domain (rest looked up from reference TRBV28 and TRBJ1-5): DVKVTQSSRYLVKRTGEKVFLECVQDMDHENMFWYRQDPGLGLRLIYFSYDVKMKEKGDIPEGYSVSREKKERFSLILESASTNQTSMYLCASSSNRGFQPQHFGDGTRLSIL.

The V gene is TRBV7-2, the J gene TRBJ2-7; D is ambiguous. CDR1 is SGHTA, CDR2 FQGNSA, per germline. The ends were cut back, 4 bases at V and 3 bases at J, with 13 bases in the middle. CDR3 size: 14 residues. The DNA for the CDR3 is TGTGCCAGCAGCTCCGACACCTTCCGCTACGAGCAGTACTTC. This encodes CASSSDTFRYEQYF.

The chain joins TRBV11-2 to TRBJ1-5; D is unresolved. Per germline, CDR1 SGHAT and CDR2 FQNNGV. V was pared by 1 base and J by 0 bases, with 7 bases between. The CDR3 spans 15 residues. CDR3 bases: TGTGCCAGCAGCTTAGGGTTCCTTAGCAATCAGCCCCAGCATTTT. Amino acids: CASSLGFLSNQPQHF.

The CDR3 loop reads CASSLVQVNTIYF. The CDR3 DNA sequence: TGTGCCAGCAGCTTAGTACAGGTTAACACCATATATTTT. The rearrangement uses TRBV7-9 and TRBJ1-3; tentatively, D is TRBD1 (5 bases). Germline CDR1 SEHNR, CDR2 FQNEAQ (reference sequence). This CDR3 region has 13 residues. Trimming took 1 base from V and 7 from J, leaving 8 bases between them.

The count of this clone is one. The CDR3: CATSRGQGPGYNEQFF. In nucleotides, the CDR3 is TGTGCCACCAGCAGGGGACAGGGGCCCGGCTACAATGAGCAGTTCTTC. The chain is built from TRBV15 and TRBJ2-1, with TRBD1 identical over 10 bases. The germline V gene has CDR1 LNHNV and CDR2 YYDKDF (reference sequence). V gave up 3 bases and J gave up 3 bases; unmatched junction bases: 5. CDR3 length: 16 amino acids.

The V and J genes are TRBV28 and TRBJ2-7, with D possibly TRBD2 on 6 matching bases. This CDR3 comprises 16 residues. With 3 bases removed from V and 6 bases from J, the gap between germline ends came to 21 bases. The germline V gene encodes CDR1 MDHEN and CDR2 SYDVKM. The CDR3, as DNA: TGTGCCAGCAGTTTTGGGGGGACCACGCGGTTGGGCGAGCAGTACTTC. Translation gives CASSFGGTTRLGEQYF.

The chain is built from TRBV6-6 and TRBJ2-7; TRBD1 matches 7 bases. Germline CDR1 MNHNY, CDR2 SVGAGI (reference sequence). The CDR3 spans 14 residues. V gave up 5 bases and J gave up 7 bases; unmatched junction bases: 11. CDR3: CASSPRTGPLEQYF. Here the CDR3 DNA reads TGTGCCAGCAGTCCCCGGACAGGACCGCTGGAGCAGTACTTC.

The chain recombines TRBV15 with TRBJ1-2, with 8 bases aligning to TRBD1. Trimming removed 8 bases from V and 1 base from J; junction bases left unmatched: 9. Per germline, CDR1 LNHNV and CDR2 YYDKDF (reference sequence). The CDR3 is 15 residues long. The CDR3 loop reads CATQTGGTFNYGYTF. CDR3 nucleotide sequence: TGTGCCACCCAAACAGGGGGAACCTTTAACTATGGCTACACCTTC.

This chain's CDR3 is CASAYDAGSRPQHF. Written as DNA, the CDR3 is TGTGCCAGTGCGTATGACGCCGGTTCTCGGCCCCAGCATTTT. The chain uses TRBV19 and TRBJ1-5; D unresolved. Germline lookup yields CDR1 LNHDA and CDR2 SQIVND (reference sequence). CDR3 length: 14 residues. V was cut by 8 bases and J by 9 bases, with 20 bases left in between.

The CDR3 loop is CASSSGLSLYNEQFF. Here the CDR3 DNA reads TGTGCCAGCAGCTCCGGACTATCGTTGTACAATGAGCAGTTCTTC. The chain employs TRBV7-7 and TRBJ2-1; D might be TRBD2 (6 bases). V was shortened by 4 bases and J by 4 bases, with 14 bases between the two germline ends. The CDR3 loop spans 15 amino acids. From germline, CDR1 is SSHAT and CDR2 FNYEAQ (reference sequence).

The J gene is TRBJ1-3, the V gene TRBV19, with D maybe TRBD1 (6 bases). Germline V gene data show CDR1 as LNHDA and CDR2 as SQIVND (reference sequence). The CDR3 extends over 13 amino acids. Trimming cost V 10 bases and J 3 bases, with 13 bases left between them. Here the CDR3 reads CATSTDSGNTIYF. CDR3 coding DNA: TGTGCCACCAGCACGGACAGTGGAAACACCATATATTTT.